This TCR beta chain was documented in a study of shared clonotypes between healthy human individuals. Assay execution proceeded at the deep level. Per the study methods: Filtering was not the same, since immunoSEQ gave junction-only sequences without quality scores. This table comes from immunoSEQ multiplex PCR, and its TCRdb copy is limited to in-frame clones, with some not included. The D gene and trimming were derived from the DNA, and the V and J assignments and clone size from that table. The data hold 2 million to 2.5 million clones, with 80% to 95% observed a single time. The authors divided CD4+ cells into CD45RA+ naive and CD45RA-negative memory subsets. Comments on this clone: Its antigen remains unidentified.

Trimming left V 0 bases short and J 6 bases short, with 7 bases between. Per germline, CDR1 SGHNT and CDR2 YYREEE (reference sequence). The CDR3 loop spans 13 amino acids. Study-wide results and limits: Apart from blood, nothing was sampled; tissue repertoires likely differ.

The chain has TRBV5-4 and TRBJ1-5; no firm D call. The sequenced sample was naive CD4+ T cells from PBMCs. Subset meaning: CD45RA+ positively selected. The clonotype originates from a man aged 18 to 29 in good health. Some clones in this sample may be carry-over from other donors' samples. The CDR3 here is CASSLDVGQPQHF. For the CDR3, the DNA is TGTGCCAGCAGCTTGGATGTAGGTCAGCCCCAGCATTTT.